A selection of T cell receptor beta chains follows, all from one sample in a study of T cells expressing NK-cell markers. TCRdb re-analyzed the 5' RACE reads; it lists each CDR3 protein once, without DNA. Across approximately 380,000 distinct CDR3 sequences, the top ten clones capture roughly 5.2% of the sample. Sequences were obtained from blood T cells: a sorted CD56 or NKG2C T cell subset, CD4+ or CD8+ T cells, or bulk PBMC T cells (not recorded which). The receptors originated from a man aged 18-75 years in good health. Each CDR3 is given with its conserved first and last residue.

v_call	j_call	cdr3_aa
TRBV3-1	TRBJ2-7	CASSPKIVYSYEQYF
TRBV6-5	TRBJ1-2	CASSTRTGAYGYTF
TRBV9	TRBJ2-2	CASSPREQAVRGGELFF
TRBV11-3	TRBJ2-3	CASSWGLAGGTTDTQYF
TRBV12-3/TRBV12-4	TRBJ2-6	CASSRGLTISSGANVLTF
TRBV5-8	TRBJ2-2	CASSSPGLAGLTGELFF
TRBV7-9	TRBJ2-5	CASQPQETQYF
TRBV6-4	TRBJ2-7	CASSLLPGQKYEQYF
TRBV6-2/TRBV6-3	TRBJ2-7	CASSYSIAQLGTHEQYF
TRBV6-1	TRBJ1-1	CASYRGLNTEAFF
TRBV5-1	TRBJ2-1	CASSFSRVYNEQFF
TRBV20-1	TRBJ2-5	CSAGGARRETQYF
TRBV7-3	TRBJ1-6	CASSLTGSNSPLHF
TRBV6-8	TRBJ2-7	CASSYPRGAGISYEQYF
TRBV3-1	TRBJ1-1	CASSLTAGGSTEAFF
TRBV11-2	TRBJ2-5	CASSPDRGPETQYF
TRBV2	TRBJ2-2	CASRDTGHGELFF
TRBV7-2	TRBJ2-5	CASSLDSIIVTTQYF
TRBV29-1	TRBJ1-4	CSVLTGGKDEKLFF
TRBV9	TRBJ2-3	CASTAPLHASGTDTQYF
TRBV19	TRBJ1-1	CASSLGRRTEAFF
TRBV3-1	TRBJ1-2	CASSQEPVYNYGYTF
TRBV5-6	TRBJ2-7	CASSLSTRGLVEQYF
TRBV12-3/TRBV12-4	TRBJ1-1	CASSLVAYTEAFF
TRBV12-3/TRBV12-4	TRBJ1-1	CASSFWGPEEAFF
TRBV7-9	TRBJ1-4	CASSIKQGLNEKLFF
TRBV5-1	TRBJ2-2	CASSLPGTTGELFF
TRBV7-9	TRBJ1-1	CASAREGAVSGTEAFF
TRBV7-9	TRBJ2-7	CASSEGTSGPYEQYF